This TCR beta chain was found in a study of cytomegalovirus exposure and HLA in healthy donors. The sample holds a few counts of this clone. Primers for the PCR totalled 60 Vbeta and 13 Jbeta. Clones were read by immunoSEQ multiplex PCR, and TCRdb kept only the in-frame ones, dropping some. Of over 150,000 clones in the sample, 60% to 85% were seen once. V lost 1 base and J lost 0, with 3 bases in between. The CDR3 runs to 13 residues. CDR1 is LGHNA and CDR2 is YNFKEQ in the germline V gene. V and J are TRBV4-2 and TRBJ1-1; unclear D gene. This TCR came from a woman aged 40-49 years in good health and CMV-seronegative. The sequencing sample was made of PBMCs. The CDR3 loop is CASSQGVNTEAFF. In DNA form, the CDR3 reads TGTGCCAGCAGCCAAGGAGTGAACACTGAAGCTTTCTTT.